Listed below are T cell receptor beta chains from one sample, sequenced in a study of blood T cell repertoires in COVID-19. Generated by immunoSEQ multiplex PCR, the TCRdb table keeps only in-frame clones and is missing some. The table includes 55,000 to 65,000 clones, approximately 86% detected once. The sample was peripheral blood. Receptors were obtained from a man in his sixties with acute or convalescent COVID-19. Both conserved end residues are part of each CDR3. D genes are given only for firm matches. Clone size appears in some rows only: once, few, many, or a class for an expanded clone.

D | size | length | J | V | DNA | CDR3
NA | once | 15 | TRBJ2-3 | TRBV9 | TGTGCCAGCAGCGTCTCGAACCTACGCACAGATACGCAGTATTTT | CASSVSNLRTDTQYF
TRBD2 | once | 16 | TRBJ2-3 | TRBV7-2 | TGTGCCAGCAGCTTAGGAGGAGCGGGAGGGCCAGATACGCAGTATTTT | CASSLGGAGGPDTQYF
NA | NA | 15 | TRBJ2-2 | TRBV7-2 | TGTGCCAGCAGCTTCGAGGTCTTAAACACCGGGGAGCTGTTTTTT | CASSFEVLNTGELFF
TRBD2 | NA | 15 | TRBJ2-3 | TRBV24-1 | TGTGCCACCAGTGATTTGCGCGGGAGTGGAGATACGCAGTATTTT | CATSDLRGSGDTQYF
NA | NA | 12 | TRBJ2-2 | TRBV28 | TGTGCCAGCAGTCCGAGGACCGGGGAGCTGTTTTTT | CASSPRTGELFF
TRBD2 | NA | 15 | TRBJ2-3 | TRBV28 | TGTGCCAGCAGTCCCGCGGGAGGGCACGCAGATACGCAGTATTTT | CASSPAGGHADTQYF
TRBD1 | many | 13 | TRBJ2-7 | TRBV6-5 | TGTGCCAGCTCCTGGACAGGGACCTACGAGCAGTACTTC | CASSWTGTYEQYF
NA | NA | 15 | TRBJ2-6 | TRBV30 | TGTGCCTGGAGTCAAGGGAGCTCTGGGGCCAACGTCCTGACTTTC | CAWSQGSSGANVLTF
NA | few | 14 | TRBJ2-7 | TRBV7-9 | TGTGCCAGCAGCCAACAGGGTTACTCCTACGAGCAGTACTTC | CASSQQGYSYEQYF
TRBD2 | NA | 14 | TRBJ2-7 | TRBV5-1 | TGCGCCAGCAGCTCCGTAGCGGGAGGCCACGAGCAGTACTTC | CASSSVAGGHEQYF
TRBD1 | NA | 16 | TRBJ1-2 | TRBV3-1/TRBV3-2 | TGTGCCAGCAGCCCAGGTAGGGCAGGGGGCGCGAATGGCTACACCTTC | CASSPGRAGGANGYTF
NA | NA | 16 | TRBJ2-6 | TRBV4-1 | TGCGCCAGCAGCCGAAACACCGGGACAGGGGCCAACGTCCTGACTTTC | CASSRNTGTGANVLTF
NA | NA | 13 | TRBJ2-7 | TRBV19 | TGTGCCAGTAGTAGGACAGTAAGCTACGAGCAGTACTTC | CASSRTVSYEQYF
TRBD1 | NA | 14 | TRBJ1-1 | TRBV19 | TGTGCCAGTAGTATAGGTGGACAGGGCACCTTGGCTTTCTTT | CASSIGGQGTLAFF
TRBD1 | NA | 16 | TRBJ1-2 | TRBV30 | TGTGCCTGGAGCGATGCCGGGACAGGTGTCAACTATGGCTACACCTTC | CAWSDAGTGVNYGYTF
TRBD1 | NA | 13 | TRBJ1-4 | TRBV7-8 | TGTGCCAGCACAAGGGGGCCGAATGAAAAACTGTTTTTT | CASTRGPNEKLFF
TRBD1 | NA | 15 | TRBJ1-2 | TRBV7-9 | TGTGCCAGCAGCTTAGCGGACAGGTCGAGCTATGGCTACACCTTC | CASSLADRSSYGYTF
TRBD1 | NA | 15 | TRBJ2-6 | TRBV9 | TGTGCCAGCAGCGGTACAGGGGCTGGGGCCAACGTCCTGACTTTC | CASSGTGAGANVLTF
NA | NA | 15 | TRBJ1-6 | TRBV5-4 | TGTGCCAGCAGCTTGGGAGGTGTTGTGTATTCACCCCTCCACTTT | CASSLGGVVYSPLHF
TRBD1 | NA | 18 | TRBJ1-1 | TRBV11-2 | TGTGCCAGCAGCCCAAGGTCTAAGGGGGCGGTTGGGTACACTGAAGCTTTCTTT | CASSPRSKGAVGYTEAFF
NA | once | 13 | TRBJ1-1 | TRBV2 | TGTGCCAGCATGTTAAATAGGAACACTGAAGCTTTCTTT | CASMLNRNTEAFF
NA | NA | 12 | TRBJ1-1 | TRBV6-6 | TGTGCCAGCAGTTACTCAGATAGTGAAGCTTTCTTT | CASSYSDSEAFF
NA | NA | 17 | TRBJ1-3 | TRBV4-2 | TGTGCCAGCAGCCAAGATCTAGGAGGGAGACCTGGAAACACCATATATTTT | CASSQDLGGRPGNTIYF
NA | NA | 15 | TRBJ2-7 | TRBV9 | TGTGCCAGCAGCGTAGGCCACAGCGGGTCCTACGAGCAGTACTTC | CASSVGHSGSYEQYF
NA | NA | 15 | TRBJ2-7 | TRBV4-1 | TGCGCCAGCAGCCAAGATCTAGGCGCCCAGATCGAGCAGTACTTC | CASSQDLGAQIEQYF
TRBD2 | NA | 16 | TRBJ2-1 | TRBV19 | TGTGCCAGTAGTACCAGACCTAGCGGGAATTACAATGAGCAGTTCTTC | CASSTRPSGNYNEQFF
NA | NA | 13 | TRBJ1-2 | TRBV18 | TGTGCCAGCTCACCGACAGATTCCTATGGCTACACCTTC | CASSPTDSYGYTF
TRBD1 | NA | 14 | TRBJ1-2 | TRBV5-4 | TGTGCCAGCAGCTTGGGGCAGGGGGAAGGAGGCTACACCTTC | CASSLGQGEGGYTF
TRBD2 | NA | 15 | TRBJ2-3 | TRBV18 | TGTGCCAGCTCTCTTCAAGCGGGGGAAACAGATACGCAGTATTTT | CASSLQAGETDTQYF
NA | NA | 14 | TRBJ1-5 | TRBV28 | TGTGCCAGCAGTCCGCACAGTAGCAATCAGCCCCAGCATTTT | CASSPHSSNQPQHF
TRBD2 | NA | 14 | TRBJ2-7 | TRBV2 | TGTGCCAGCCTAGACCCGGGGGGTCGACTCAGGCAGTACTTC | CASLDPGGRLRQYF
TRBD2 | NA | 15 | TRBJ2-7 | TRBV5-5 | TGTGCCAGCAGCGAAACTAGCGTAGTGTCCTACGAGCAGTACTTC | CASSETSVVSYEQYF
TRBD1 | NA | 18 | TRBJ1-6 | TRBV28 | TGTGCCAGCAGTTTATTGATTTTGCGGGGACAGGGGTTGCGGGCCCCCCACTTT | CASSLLILRGQGLRAPHF
TRBD2 | NA | 17 | TRBJ2-1 | TRBV4-1 | TGCGCCAGCAGCCAAGATACCGGCGGGGGGGTTTACAATGAGCAGTTCTTC | CASSQDTGGGVYNEQFF
NA | NA | 14 | TRBJ1-1 | TRBV14 | TGTGCCAGCAGCCCACAGGCTGGGGGGACTGAAGCTTTCTTT | CASSPQAGGTEAFF
TRBD1 | NA | 16 | TRBJ1-5 | TRBV19 | TGTGCCAGTAGTATAAAGGACAGGGGTATCCATCAGCCCCAGCATTTT | CASSIKDRGIHQPQHF
NA | once | 12 | TRBJ2-1 | TRBV5-1 | TGCGCCAGCAGCCTTGACAGGTATGAGCAGTTCTTC | CASSLDRYEQFF
NA | NA | 14 | TRBJ2-1 | TRBV9 | TGTGCCAGCAGCGCACGTCTGGGGGCGCGCGAGCAGTTCTTC | CASSARLGAREQFF